Only a few counts were recorded for the clone carrying this T cell receptor (beta chain). Its cognate antigen is unknown. These data belong to a study of spatial heterogeneity in lung cancer. The time point was: sample taken at primary tumor resection. TCRdb used MiXCR to reprocess the 5' RACE reads, holding one entry per CDR3 protein. The repertoire includes about 100,000 distinct CDR3 sequences, around 4.3% of them detected once, and around 20% sits in the top ten. Overall study results and limits: Mutation tallies in tumors tracked expanded intratumoral alpha and beta TCR counts.

The CDR3 length is 22 residues. Germline V gives CDR1 SGHNT, CDR2 YYREEE (reference sequence). V trimming: 0 bases; J trimming: 5 bases; junction bases outside the gene matches: 21. The material was lung tumor tissue, obtained at surgery. This sequence was found in a male donor with early-stage non-small cell lung cancer. The chain combines TRBV5-4 with TRBJ2-1; 12 bases line up with TRBD2. In nucleotides, the CDR3 is TGTGCCAGCAGCTTGGAATCGCACGGACTAGCGGGGCTACCCGCCTACCACAATGAGCAGTTCTTC. It yields the protein CASSLESHGLAGLPAYHNEQFF.